The 11 T cell receptor beta chains listed next were all sequenced from one sample in a study of shared clonotypes between healthy human individuals. The repertoire was sequenced with immunoSEQ multiplex PCR; TCRdb's copy has only in-frame clones and lacks some. Among approximately 1.1 million clones listed, 75% to 80% were seen once. Specimen: memory CD4+ T cells from PBMCs. The subset is: CD45RA-negative fraction. Receptors were obtained from a young man in good health. Some clones in this sample may be carry-over from other donors' samples.

The chain has TRBV18 and TRBJ2-1, with no clear D. The germline gives CDR1 KGHSH, CDR2 LQKENI. V lost 1 base to trimming and J lost 9 bases, with 10 bases between them. The CDR3 spans 13 residues. The CDR3 coding sequence is TGTGCCAGCTCACCACTCACTGGCTTTGAGCAGTTCTTC. Translating gives CASSPLTGFEQFF.

The chain couples TRBV10-1 to TRBJ1-5, with D possibly being TRBD1 (6 bases). The CDR3 runs 13 residues. Germline lookup yields CDR1 WNHNN and CDR2 SYGVQD (reference sequence). Trimming removed 3 bases at V and 7 bases at J, with 10 bases between. The CDR3 reads CASSDRGLQPQHF. The CDR3 DNA follows: TGCGCCAGCAGTGACCGGGGGCTACAGCCCCAGCATTTT.

This chain links TRBV2 with TRBJ2-7; the match to TRBD1 covers 12 bases. There are 15 residues in the CDR3. The V segment lost 4 bases and the J segment 3 bases; nucleotides outside the gene matches: 4. Germline-derived CDR1 and CDR2 are SNHLY and FYNNEI. The CDR3, as DNA: TGTGCCAGCAGTGGGGGGACAGGGGGCGGCTACGAGCAGTACTTC. Protein: CASSGGTGGGYEQYF.

The chain has TRBV13 and TRBJ2-1, with 7 bases lining up with TRBD1. Germline V gene lookup returns CDR1 PRHDT and CDR2 FYEKMQ (reference sequence). With 1 base clipped from V and 6 bases from J, the junction kept 6 bases outside the gene matches. CDR3 size: 15 residues. CDR3 loop: CASSLEGKGANEQFF. The CDR3 nucleotides read TGTGCCAGCAGCTTAGAGGGAAAGGGGGCCAATGAGCAGTTCTTC.

J is TRBJ2-5 and V is TRBV4-2; D ambiguous. Germline CDR1 reads LGHNA; CDR2 reads YNFKEQ. The CDR3 length is 15 residues. V gave up 3 bases and J gave up 4 bases, with 15 bases separating them. CDR3 protein: CASSQGINEGETQYF. CDR3 in DNA: TGTGCCAGCAGCCAGGGAATTAACGAAGGAGAGACCCAGTACTTC.

V usage is TRBV30 and J usage is TRBJ1-2; possibly TRBD1 for D (6 bases). Germline CDR1 is GTSNPN and CDR2 is SVGIG (reference sequence). The CDR3 contains 14 residues. V lost 4 bases to trimming and J lost 5 bases, with 17 bases between them. CDR3 sequence (DNA): TGTGCCTGGAATGTAGGGGGACCTAGTTATGGCTACACCTTC. Translation: CAWNVGGPSYGYTF. Based on the CDR3 plus reference TRBV30 and TRBJ1-2, the full variable domain is SQTIHQWPATLVQPVGSPLSLECTVEGTSNPNLYWYRQAAGRGLQLLFYSVGIGQISSEVPQNLSASRPQDRQFILSSKKLLLSDSGFYLCAWNVGGPSYGYTFGSGTRLTVV.

The V gene is TRBV27, the J gene TRBJ2-1; D is ambiguous. The germline CDR1 and CDR2 sequences are MNHEY and SMNVEV (reference sequence). Between the trimmed V and J ends, which lost 5 bases and 0 bases, there was a span of 14 bases. The CDR3 runs to 16 residues. The CDR3 spells CASSPDTPSSYNEQFF. In nucleotides, the CDR3 is TGTGCCAGCAGTCCAGACACACCCAGCTCCTACAATGAGCAGTTCTTC.

The chain recombines TRBV7-9 with TRBJ1-1, with D hard to call. CDR1 SEHNR and CDR2 FQNEAQ come from the germline V gene (reference sequence). V lost 2 bases and J lost 1, with 8 bases in between. This CDR3 has 14 residues. This chain's CDR3 is CASSLSQSNTEAFF. As DNA, the CDR3 is TGTGCCAGCAGCTTAAGCCAATCGAACACTGAAGCTTTCTTT.

The chain employs TRBV10-3 and TRBJ2-6; D gene ambiguous. Germline-derived CDR1 and CDR2 are ENHRY and SYGVKD. V was pared by 3 bases and J by 0 bases, with 6 bases between. The CDR3 contains 15 residues. CDR3: CAISDSSSGANVLTF. CDR3 bases: TGTGCCATCAGTGACAGTAGCTCTGGGGCCAACGTCCTGACTTTC.

The chain combines TRBV5-1 with TRBJ2-5, with 8 positions matching TRBD1. The ends lost 4 bases at V and 3 bases at J; junction bases unmatched: 5. Looked up from germline, CDR1 is SGHRS and CDR2 is YFSETQ. This CDR3 spans 14 amino acids. For the CDR3, the DNA is TGCGCCAGCAGCCAACAGGGGGTAGAAGAGACCCAGTACTTC. Translated: CASSQQGVEETQYF.

J is TRBJ2-1 and V is TRBV18, with a tentative D call TRBD2 (5 bases). The CDR3 length is 15 residues. CDR1 KGHSH and CDR2 LQKENI come from the germline V gene. With 1 base removed from V and 5 bases from J, the gap between germline ends came to 12 bases. The CDR3 coding sequence is TGTGCCAGCTCACCACGCAGCGGAATTCACAATGAGCAGTTCTTC. It encodes CASSPRSGIHNEQFF.